This TCR beta chain was sequenced in a study of OX40 agonist ivuxolimab in advanced cancers. Whole-study context: Hepatocellular carcinoma, melanoma, renal cell or head and neck cancer affected the dose-escalation patients.

This table comes from immunoSEQ multiplex PCR, and its TCRdb copy is limited to in-frame clones, with some not included. The table includes tens of thousands of clones, approximately 90% detected once. The CDR3 extends over 17 amino acids. Germline CDR1 and CDR2: LNHDA and SQIVND (reference sequence). V lost 2 bases to trimming and J lost 2 bases, with 16 bases between them. This clone was counted a single time. Its antigen is undetermined. Study results and limitations: At 0.1 to 3.0 mg/kg, CD4+ and CD8+ blood T cells expanded clonally by week 6. Mean expanded clone counts were higher in CD8+ than CD4+ T cells. Among expanded peripheral T cells, antigen specificity went undetermined.

This TCR derives from an adult with an advanced solid tumor such as melanoma, head and neck, liver or kidney cancer. V gene TRBV19 combines with J gene TRBJ2-1; tentative D call: TRBD2 (6 bases). The sequences come from CD4+ or CD8+ T cells sorted from blood, collected in a trial of the OX40 agonist ivuxolimab. The CDR3: CASSIIALASTYNEQFF. DNA of the CDR3: TGTGCCAGTAGTATAATCGCACTAGCCTCAACCTACAATGAGCAGTTCTTC. Filled out from reference TRBV19 and TRBJ2-1, the complete variable domain reads DGGITQSPKYLFRKEGQNVTLSCEQNLNHDAMYWYRQDPGQGLRLIYYSQIVNDFQKGDIAEGYSVSREKKESFPLTVTSAQKNPTAFYLCASSIIALASTYNEQFFGPGTRLTVL.